A selection of T cell receptor beta chains follows, all from one sample in a study of patients and donors after allogeneic stem cell transplantation. TCRdb itself ran the RT-PCR reads through MiXCR, one entry per CDR3 protein. This sample carries about 960,000 distinct CDR3 sequences, about a sixth of them seen once, and the ten largest clones take 5% to 6.5%. Input material: blood, either unsorted or a sorted T cell fraction (not recorded which). These receptors were obtained from a human donor who was either an allogeneic HSCT recipient or a stem cell or donor lymphocyte infusion donor (not recorded which). It is not recorded whose cells these are; they may come from a transplant donor. CDR3s leave out the opening cysteine and the closing phenylalanine or tryptophan.

TRBV12-3/TRBV12-4,TRBJ1-1,ASSLRQKSNTEAF
TRBV5-1,TRBJ1-1,ASSFDIGEAF
TRBV20-1,TRBJ1-1,SASLRLGGEAF
TRBV12-3/TRBV12-4,TRBJ2-1,ASSFRTGKRLGNEQF
TRBV2,TRBJ2-4,ASRTRDRDEY
TRBV29-1,TRBJ2-1,SVIAGLAAYNEQF
TRBV7-9,TRBJ2-2,ASSSPGHLYSGELF
TRBV12-3/TRBV12-4,TRBJ1-1,ASSLKGLLGAF
TRBV4-1,TRBJ2-3,ASSQDQGNTQY
TRBV20-1,TRBJ2-2,SARRDSINTGELF
TRBV10-3,TRBJ2-7,AISESGRVEQY
TRBV27,TRBJ1-1,ASSLDSRGPTWDTEAF
TRBV5-4,TRBJ1-1,ASRQRQGRVHTEAF
TRBV2,TRBJ2-1,ASTGAKPGLPQNEQF
TRBV6-5,TRBJ1-3,ASSYSSSSGSGNTIY
TRBV30,TRBJ1-2,AWSDRGRLRNGYT
TRBV30,TRBJ1-1,AWSVGGVNTEAF
TRBV7-8,TRBJ1-1,ASSGLITGNTEAF
TRBV20-1,TRBJ1-6,SARKQGSSYNSPLH
TRBV10-3,TRBJ2-7,AISEYRDLEQY
TRBV27,TRBJ1-1,ASSLKRVAEAF
TRBV7-2,TRBJ2-6,ASTYKSPGANVLT
TRBV30,TRBJ1-5,AWSVRTPSNQPQH
TRBV5-5,TRBJ2-5,ASSLSGQGGRETQY
TRBV9,TRBJ1-2,ASTPVGGSVSIDGYT
TRBV6-2/TRBV6-3,TRBJ1-1,ASNTPTGYAEAF
TRBV20-1,TRBJ2-5,SARDYQSGPQETQY
TRBV30,TRBJ2-2,AWSAGTGELF
TRBV27,TRBJ2-3,ASSLSGQGYTRTDTQY
TRBV4-1,TRBJ2-3,ASSQVAGGPGDTQY
TRBV7-2,TRBJ2-7,ASSSHFGEQY
TRBV10-3,TRBJ2-1,AINEGTPYNEQF